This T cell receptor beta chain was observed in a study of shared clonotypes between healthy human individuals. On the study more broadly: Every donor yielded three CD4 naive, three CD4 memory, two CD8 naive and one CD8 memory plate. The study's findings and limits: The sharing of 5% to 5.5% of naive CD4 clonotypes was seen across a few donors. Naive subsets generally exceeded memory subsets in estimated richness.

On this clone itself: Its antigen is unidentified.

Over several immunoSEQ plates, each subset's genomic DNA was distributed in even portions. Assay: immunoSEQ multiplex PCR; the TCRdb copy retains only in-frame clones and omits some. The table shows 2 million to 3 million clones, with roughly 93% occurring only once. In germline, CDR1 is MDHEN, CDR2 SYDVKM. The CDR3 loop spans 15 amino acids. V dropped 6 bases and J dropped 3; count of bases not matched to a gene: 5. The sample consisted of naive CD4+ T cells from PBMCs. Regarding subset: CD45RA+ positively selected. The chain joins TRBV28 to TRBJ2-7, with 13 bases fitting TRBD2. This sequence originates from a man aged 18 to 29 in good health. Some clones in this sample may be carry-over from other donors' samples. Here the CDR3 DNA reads TGTGCCAGCAGCAGACTAGCGGGAGGTCACTACGAGCAGTACTTC. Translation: CASSRLAGGHYEQYF. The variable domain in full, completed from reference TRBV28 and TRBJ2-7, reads DVKVTQSSRYLVKRTGEKVFLECVQDMDHENMFWYRQDPGLGLRLIYFSYDVKMKEKGDIPEGYSVSREKKERFSLILESASTNQTSMYLCASSRLAGGHYEQYFGPGTRLTVT.